Each of the 13 T cell receptor beta chains below was sequenced from the same sample in a study of cytomegalovirus exposure and HLA in healthy donors. Primers included in the PCR were 60 Vbeta and 13 Jbeta primers. The assay was immunoSEQ multiplex PCR, and TCRdb's table has in-frame clones only and misses some. The data contain 200,000 to 250,000 clones, 82% of them singletons. Sequenced material: PBMCs. The receptor source for this set is a woman aged 40-49 years in good health and CMV-seronegative.

This clone showed up just once. The chain employs TRBV7-9 and TRBJ1-1; 7 bases agree with TRBD1. After removal of 7 bases from V and 0 bases from J, the junction contained 11 bases not matched to a gene. Per the germline V gene, CDR1 is SEHNR and CDR2 is FQNEAQ (reference sequence). The CDR3 has 16 residues. The CDR3 loop reads CASTLDRERMNTEAFF. DNA of the CDR3: TGTGCCAGCACCCTTGACAGGGAGAGAATGAACACTGAAGCTTTCTTT.

The CDR3, as DNA: TGTGCCACCAGCCGTGGGGAGGGACTTGGGGGGGAGACCCAGTACTTC. As protein: CATSRGEGLGGETQYF. The chain is built from TRBV15 and TRBJ2-5, with 7 positions matching TRBD2. Trimming took 5 bases from V and 5 from J; bases not matched to a gene: 14. Germline CDR1 reads LNHNV; CDR2 reads YYDKDF (reference sequence). The CDR3 is 16 amino acids.

The chain uses TRBV7-3 and TRBJ2-3, with D unresolved. Germline CDR1 and CDR2: SGHTA and FQGTGA. CDR3 length: 14 amino acids. The V end was cut by 2 bases, the J end by 2 bases, with 8 bases between. In DNA form, the CDR3 reads TGTGCCAGCAGCTTAGAACAGATCACAGATACGCAGTATTTT. It codes for CASSLEQITDTQYF. Together with reference TRBV7-3 and TRBJ2-3, the CDR3 gives the full variable domain: GAGVSQTPSNKVTEKGKYVELRCDPISGHTALYWYRQSLGQGPEFLIYFQGTGAADDSGLPNDRFFAVRPEGSVSTLKIQRTERGDSAVYLCASSLEQITDTQYFGPGTRLTVL.

The chain has TRBV30 and TRBJ2-1, with 8 bases identical to TRBD2. Trimming cost V 2 bases and J 7 bases; bases outside gene matches: 7. The CDR3 is 14 residues long. Germline V gene lookup returns CDR1 GTSNPN and CDR2 SVGIG (reference sequence). Here the CDR3 DNA reads TGTGCCTGGAGTTCGGTAGCGGGAAGGAATGAGCAGTTCTTC. Translation gives CAWSSVAGRNEQFF.

The V and J genes are TRBV19 and TRBJ2-7; weak D call: TRBD1 (6 bases). Germline values: CDR1 LNHDA, CDR2 SQIVND (reference sequence). Trimming cost V 5 bases and J 6 bases, with 20 bases left between them. The CDR3 length is 15 residues. This CDR3 reads CASSPVAHRAGEQYF. The CDR3 region has the DNA TGTGCCAGTAGTCCCGTCGCGCACAGGGCCGGCGAGCAGTACTTC.

This chain connects TRBV9 to TRBJ2-7; 9 positions match TRBD1. The CDR3 is 14 amino acids. Germline loops: CDR1 SGDLS, CDR2 YYNGEE. Trimming took 3 bases from V and 5 from J; bases not matched to a gene: 6. As DNA, the CDR3 is TGTGCCAGCAGCGGAAGACAGGGGGGTGACGAGCAGTACTTC. Protein sequence: CASSGRQGGDEQYF.

This clone appeared a single time. This sequence joins TRBV5-8 and TRBJ1-5; TRBD1 aligns across 9 bases. Germline CDR1 SGHTS, CDR2 YDEGEE. With 4 bases clipped from V and 4 bases from J, the junction kept 6 bases outside the gene matches. This CDR3 region has 15 residues. CDR3 nucleotides: TGTGCCAGCAGCCCGGGGACAGGGAAAAATCAGCCCCAGCATTTT. Protein: CASSPGTGKNQPQHF.

V and J are TRBV9 and TRBJ2-2; maybe TRBD2 (6 bases). The CDR3 covers 16 residues. The ends were cut back, 0 bases at V and 2 bases at J, with 11 bases in the middle. The germline V gene encodes CDR1 SGDLS and CDR2 YYNGEE. In nucleotides, the CDR3 is TGTGCCAGCAGCGTAGAAAGGGACTCCAACACCGGGGAGCTGTTTTTT. It is translated as CASSVERDSNTGELFF.

This chain joins TRBV27 and TRBJ2-4, with 12 bases identical to TRBD1. V gave up 4 bases and J gave up 7 bases; unmatched junction bases: 5. CDR1 MNHEY and CDR2 SMNVEV come from the germline V gene (reference sequence). CDR3 length: 15 amino acids. CDR3 coding DNA: TGTGCCAGCAGTTCGACCGGGACAGGGGGCAACATTCAGTACTTC. Encoded protein: CASSSTGTGGNIQYF.

The chain joins TRBV11-2 to TRBJ1-4; tentatively, D is TRBD1 (5 bases). The CDR3 contains 14 residues. The germline CDR1 and CDR2 sequences are SGHAT and FQNNGV. The ends were cut back, 5 bases at V and 4 bases at J, with 11 bases in the middle. The CDR3 sequence: CASSLDSVNEKLFF. The CDR3 DNA reads as TGTGCCAGCAGCCTCGACAGTGTTAATGAAAAACTGTTTTTT.

The V call is TRBV7-9, the J call TRBJ2-7; no reliable D call. Germline V gene lookup returns CDR1 SEHNR and CDR2 FQNEAQ (reference sequence). This CDR3 comprises 15 residues. The V end lost 5 bases, the J end lost 2 bases, and 16 bases lay between the germline ends. This CDR3 reads CASSQPRGSTYEQYF. CDR3 DNA sequence: TGTGCCAGCAGCCAGCCACGAGGCTCGACCTACGAGCAGTACTTC.

The chain employs TRBV28 and TRBJ2-6; no reliable D call. This CDR3 has 17 residues. Germline-derived CDR1 and CDR2 are MDHEN and SYDVKM. V lost 6 bases and J 0 bases, leaving 15 bases between the germline ends. The CDR3 nucleotides are TGTGCCAGCAGACGTGCCCAGGCGTTCTCTGGGGCCAACGTCCTGACTTTC. The encoded protein is CASRRAQAFSGANVLTF. Using reference TRBV28 and TRBJ2-6 for the parts outside the CDR3, the full variable domain is DVKVTQSSRYLVKRTGEKVFLECVQDMDHENMFWYRQDPGLGLRLIYFSYDVKMKEKGDIPEGYSVSREKKERFSLILESASTNQTSMYLCASRRAQAFSGANVLTFGAGSRLTVL.

The V gene is TRBV5-4, the J gene TRBJ2-1, with TRBD2 matching 7 bases. CDR1 SGHNT and CDR2 YYREEE come from the germline V gene (reference sequence). V lost 1 base to trimming and J lost 3 bases; unmatched junction nucleotides: 7. This CDR3 contains 16 residues. The CDR3 loop is CASSLRTGGNYNEQFF. CDR3 DNA: TGTGCCAGCAGCTTGAGAACGGGAGGAAACTACAATGAGCAGTTCTTC.